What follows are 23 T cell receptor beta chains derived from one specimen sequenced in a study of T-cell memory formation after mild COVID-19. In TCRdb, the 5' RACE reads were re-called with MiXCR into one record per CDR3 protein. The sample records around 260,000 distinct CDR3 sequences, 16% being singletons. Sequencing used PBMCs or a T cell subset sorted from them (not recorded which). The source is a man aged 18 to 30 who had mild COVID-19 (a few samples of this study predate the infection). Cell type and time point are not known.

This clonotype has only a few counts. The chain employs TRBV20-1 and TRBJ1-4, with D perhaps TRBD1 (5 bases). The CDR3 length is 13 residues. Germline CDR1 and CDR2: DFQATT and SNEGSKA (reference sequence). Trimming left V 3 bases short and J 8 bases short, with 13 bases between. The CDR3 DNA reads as TGCAGTGCTAGCCCGGTTAGGGGAGAAAAACTGTTTTTT. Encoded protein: CSASPVRGEKLFF.

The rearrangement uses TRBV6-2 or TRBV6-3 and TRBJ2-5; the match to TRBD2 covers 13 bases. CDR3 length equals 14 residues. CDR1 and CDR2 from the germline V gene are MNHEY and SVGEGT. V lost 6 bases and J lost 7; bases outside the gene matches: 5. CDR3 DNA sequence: TGTGCCAGCAGGGGACTAGCGGGGATGATGACCCAGTACTTC. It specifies CASRGLAGMMTQYF.

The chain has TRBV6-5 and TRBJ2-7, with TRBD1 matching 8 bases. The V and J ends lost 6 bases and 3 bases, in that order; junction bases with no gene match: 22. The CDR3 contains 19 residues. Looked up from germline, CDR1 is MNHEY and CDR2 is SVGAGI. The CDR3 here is CASSYVPGQASGGVYEQYF. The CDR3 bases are TGTGCCAGCAGCTACGTCCCGGGACAGGCCTCAGGGGGAGTCTACGAGCAGTACTTC.

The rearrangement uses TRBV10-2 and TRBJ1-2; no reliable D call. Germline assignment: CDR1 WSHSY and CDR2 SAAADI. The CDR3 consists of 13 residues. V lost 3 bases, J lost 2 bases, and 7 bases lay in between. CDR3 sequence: CASSDPGNYGYTF. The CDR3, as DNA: TGCGCCAGCAGTGACCCGGGAAACTATGGCTACACCTTC.

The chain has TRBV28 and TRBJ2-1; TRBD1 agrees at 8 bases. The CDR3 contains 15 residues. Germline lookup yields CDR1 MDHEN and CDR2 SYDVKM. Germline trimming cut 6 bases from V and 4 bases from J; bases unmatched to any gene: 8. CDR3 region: CASSRPGQAYNEQFF. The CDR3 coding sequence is TGTGCCAGCAGCCGGCCGGGACAGGCGTACAATGAGCAGTTCTTC. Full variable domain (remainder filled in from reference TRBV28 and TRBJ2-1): DVKVTQSSRYLVKRTGEKVFLECVQDMDHENMFWYRQDPGLGLRLIYFSYDVKMKEKGDIPEGYSVSREKKERFSLILESASTNQTSMYLCASSRPGQAYNEQFFGPGTRLTVL.

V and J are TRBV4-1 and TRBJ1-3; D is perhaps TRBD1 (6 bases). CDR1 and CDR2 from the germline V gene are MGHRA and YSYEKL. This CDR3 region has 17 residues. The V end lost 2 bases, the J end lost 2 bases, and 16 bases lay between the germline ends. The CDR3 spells CASSQLPGTIAGNTIYF. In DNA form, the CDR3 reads TGCGCCAGCAGCCAACTACCTGGGACAATCGCTGGAAACACCATATATTTT.

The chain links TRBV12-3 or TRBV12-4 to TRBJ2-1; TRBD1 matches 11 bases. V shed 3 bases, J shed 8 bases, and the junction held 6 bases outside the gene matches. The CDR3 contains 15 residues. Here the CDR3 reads CASSFWDRGMDEQFF. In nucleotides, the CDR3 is TGTGCCAGCAGTTTTTGGGACAGGGGGATGGATGAGCAGTTCTTC.

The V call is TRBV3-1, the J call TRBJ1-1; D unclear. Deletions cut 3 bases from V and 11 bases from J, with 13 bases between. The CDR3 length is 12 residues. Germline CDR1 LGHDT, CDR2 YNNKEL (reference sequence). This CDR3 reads CASSHTPAMAFF. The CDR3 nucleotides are TGTGCCAGCAGCCATACACCCGCCATGGCTTTCTTT.

The CDR3 is CASSPAGTGGNQPQHF. DNA of the CDR3: TGTGCCAGCAGCCCAGCCGGGACAGGGGGCAATCAGCCCCAGCATTTT. The rearrangement joins TRBV13 to TRBJ1-5; 10 nucleotides agree with TRBD1. From germline, CDR1 is PRHDT and CDR2 FYEKMQ (reference sequence). The V segment lost 5 bases and the J segment 2 bases; nucleotides outside the gene matches: 6. The CDR3 is 16 amino acids.

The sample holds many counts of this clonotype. Here the CDR3 reads CASSLTPWTGDNEQFF. The CDR3 nucleotides read TGCGCCAGCAGCCTAACCCCTTGGACAGGCGACAATGAGCAGTTCTTC. V gene TRBV5-1 combines with J gene TRBJ2-1; 7 nucleotides agree with TRBD1. V lost 4 bases, J lost 5 bases, and 12 bases stayed unmatched. The germline V gene encodes CDR1 SGHRS and CDR2 YFSETQ. The CDR3 totals 16 residues. The variable domain in full, with the rest retrieved from reference TRBV5-1 and TRBJ2-1, is KAGVTQTPRYLIKTRGQQVTLSCSPISGHRSVSWYQQTPGQGLQFLFEYFSETQRNKGNFPGRFSGRQFSNSRSEMNVSTLELGDSALYLCASSLTPWTGDNEQFFGPGTRLTVL.

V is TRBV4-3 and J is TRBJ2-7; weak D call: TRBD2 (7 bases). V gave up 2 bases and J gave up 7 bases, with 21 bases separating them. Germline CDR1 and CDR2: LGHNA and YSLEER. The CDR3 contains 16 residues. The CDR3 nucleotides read TGCGCCAGCAGCCAACGCACCTGGGAGGGAGGGGGTGAGCAGTACGTC. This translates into CASSQRTWEGGGEQYV.

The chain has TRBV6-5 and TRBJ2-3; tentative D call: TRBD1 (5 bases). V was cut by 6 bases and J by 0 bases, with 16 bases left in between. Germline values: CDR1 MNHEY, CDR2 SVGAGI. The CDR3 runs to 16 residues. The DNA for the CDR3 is TGTGCCAGCAGAATATGGGGCGAATCTAGCACAGATACGCAGTATTTT. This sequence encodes CASRIWGESSTDTQYF.

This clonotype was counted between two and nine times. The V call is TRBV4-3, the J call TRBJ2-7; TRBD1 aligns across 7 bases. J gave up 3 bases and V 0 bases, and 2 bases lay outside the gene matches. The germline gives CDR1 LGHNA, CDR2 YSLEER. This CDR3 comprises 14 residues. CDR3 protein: CASSQEYRGYEQYF. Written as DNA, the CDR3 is TGCGCCAGCAGCCAAGAGTACAGGGGCTACGAGCAGTACTTC.

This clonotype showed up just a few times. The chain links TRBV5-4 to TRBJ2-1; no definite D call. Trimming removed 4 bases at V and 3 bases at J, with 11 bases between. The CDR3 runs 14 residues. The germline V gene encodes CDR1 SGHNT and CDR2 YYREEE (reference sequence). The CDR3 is CASSEASFYNEQFF. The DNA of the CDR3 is TGTGCCAGCAGCGAAGCTTCTTTCTACAATGAGCAGTTCTTC.

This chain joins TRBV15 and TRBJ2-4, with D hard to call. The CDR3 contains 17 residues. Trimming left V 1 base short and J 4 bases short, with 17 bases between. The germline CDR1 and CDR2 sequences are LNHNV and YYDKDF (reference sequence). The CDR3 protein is CATSRVSLVTAKNIQYF. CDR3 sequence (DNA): TGTGCCACCAGCAGAGTGAGTCTGGTAACAGCAAAAAACATTCAGTACTTC. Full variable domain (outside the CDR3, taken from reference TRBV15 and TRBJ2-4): DAMVIQNPRYQVTQFGKPVTLSCSQTLNHNVMYWYQQKSSQAPKLLFHYYDKDFNNEADTPDNFQSRRPNTSFCFLDIRSPGLGDTAMYLCATSRVSLVTAKNIQYFGAGTRLSVL.

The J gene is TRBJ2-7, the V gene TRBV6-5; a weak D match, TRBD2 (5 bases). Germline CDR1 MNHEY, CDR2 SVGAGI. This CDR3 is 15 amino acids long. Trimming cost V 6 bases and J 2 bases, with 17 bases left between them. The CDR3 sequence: CASSPNFGETYEQYF. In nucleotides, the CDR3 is TGTGCCAGCAGCCCGAACTTCGGGGAGACCTACGAGCAGTACTTC.

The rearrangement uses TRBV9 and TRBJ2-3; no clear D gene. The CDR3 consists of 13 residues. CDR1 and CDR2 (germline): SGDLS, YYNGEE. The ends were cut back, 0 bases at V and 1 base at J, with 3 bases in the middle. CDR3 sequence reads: CASSVVRTDTQYF. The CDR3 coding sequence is TGTGCCAGCAGCGTAGTCCGCACAGATACGCAGTATTTT.

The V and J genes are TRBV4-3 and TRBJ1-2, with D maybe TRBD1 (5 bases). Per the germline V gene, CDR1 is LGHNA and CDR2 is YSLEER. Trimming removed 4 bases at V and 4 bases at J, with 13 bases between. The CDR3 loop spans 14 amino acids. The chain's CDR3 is CASSRGGDGYGYTF. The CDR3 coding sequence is TGCGCCAGCAGCCGGGGAGGGGACGGCTATGGCTACACCTTC.

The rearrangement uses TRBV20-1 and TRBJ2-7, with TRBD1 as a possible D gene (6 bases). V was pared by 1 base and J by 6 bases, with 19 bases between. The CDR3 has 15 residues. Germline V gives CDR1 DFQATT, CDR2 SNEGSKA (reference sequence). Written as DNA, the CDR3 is TGCAGTGCTAGAGCGGGGCCAGGGGAAAGGAGCGAGCAGTACTTC. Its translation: CSARAGPGERSEQYF.

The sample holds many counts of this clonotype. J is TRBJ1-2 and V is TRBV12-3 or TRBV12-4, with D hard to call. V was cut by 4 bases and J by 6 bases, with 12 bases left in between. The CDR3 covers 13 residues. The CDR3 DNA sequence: TGTGCCAGCAGTTCCCCCCTCCGGGATGGCTACACCTTC. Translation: CASSSPLRDGYTF.

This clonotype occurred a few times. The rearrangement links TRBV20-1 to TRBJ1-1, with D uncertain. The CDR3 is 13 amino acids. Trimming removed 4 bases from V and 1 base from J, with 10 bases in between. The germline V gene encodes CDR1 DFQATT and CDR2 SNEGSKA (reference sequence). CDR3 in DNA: TGCAGTGCTATAGAAGCTCCGAACACTGAAGCTTTCTTT. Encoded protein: CSAIEAPNTEAFF.

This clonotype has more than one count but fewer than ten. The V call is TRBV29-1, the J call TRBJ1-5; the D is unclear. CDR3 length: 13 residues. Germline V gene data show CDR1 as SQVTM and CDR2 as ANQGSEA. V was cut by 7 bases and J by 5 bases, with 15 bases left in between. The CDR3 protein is CSARTVPDQPQHF. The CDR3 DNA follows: TGCAGCGCCAGGACCGTCCCGGATCAGCCCCAGCATTTT.

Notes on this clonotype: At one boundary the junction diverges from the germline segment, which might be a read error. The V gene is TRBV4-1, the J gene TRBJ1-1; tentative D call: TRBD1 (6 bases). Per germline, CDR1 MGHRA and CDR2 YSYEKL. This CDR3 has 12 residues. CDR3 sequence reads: CASTNRDTDAFF. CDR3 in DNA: TGCGCCAGCACCAACCGGGACACTGACGCTTTCTTT.